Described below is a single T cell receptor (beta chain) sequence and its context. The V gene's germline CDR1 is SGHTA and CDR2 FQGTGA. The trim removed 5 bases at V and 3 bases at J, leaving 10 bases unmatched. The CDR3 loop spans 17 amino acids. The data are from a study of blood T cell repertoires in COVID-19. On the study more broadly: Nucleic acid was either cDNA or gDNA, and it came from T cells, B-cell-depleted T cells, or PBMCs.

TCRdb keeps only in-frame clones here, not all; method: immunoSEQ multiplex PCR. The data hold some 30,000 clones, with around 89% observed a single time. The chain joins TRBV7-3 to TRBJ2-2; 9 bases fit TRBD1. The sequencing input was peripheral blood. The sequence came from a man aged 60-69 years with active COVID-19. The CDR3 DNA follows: TGTGCCAGCAGCCCGACCGGGACAGGGTACGACACCGGGGAGCTGTTTTTT. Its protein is CASSPTGTGYDTGELFF. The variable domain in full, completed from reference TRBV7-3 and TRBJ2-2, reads GAGVSQTPSNKVTEKGKYVELRCDPISGHTALYWYRQSLGQGPEFLIYFQGTGAADDSGLPNDRFFAVRPEGSVSTLKIQRTERGDSAVYLCASSPTGTGYDTGELFFGEGSRLTVL.